This T cell receptor beta chain was captured by sequencing in a study of blood T cell repertoires in COVID-19 (dated by TCRdb to the early 2020s). At the level of the whole study: Collaborator samples came from the United States, Italy and Spain and covered acute and convalescent phases of COVID-19. Where available, HLA class I and class II types were obtained from metadata supplied by the sample provider rather than from assay-based typing. Samples were obtained from the ongoing ImmuneRACE study (first 160 participants) and from 1,254 subjects provided by 6 global collaborators. The prospective study material was composed of cDNA or gDNA derived from T cells, B-cell-depleted T cells, or PBMCs. Sample metadata almost always included a de-identified subject ID, COVID-19 status, age in years and sex. The repertoires were released in a freely available public database intended as a resource for research on the immune response to SARS-CoV-2. Deeply sampled blood TCRbeta repertoires from subjects exposed to, actively infected with, or recovered from COVID-19 were included in the dataset. Summary of the overall study and its limitations: How much clinical and demographic metadata was included differed by source and by participant, and the metadata was provided uncurated.

The CDR1 and CDR2 encoded by the germline V gene are SGHRS and YFSETQ. The CDR3 measures 13 amino acids from cysteine to phenylalanine. Only CDR3 DNA is held: 39 bases, read in frame from base 1. V gives up 4 bases and J gives up 8 bases, and the segment between their germline ends measures 13 bases. The immunoSEQ Assay, a bias-controlled multiplex PCR, was used to amplify TCRbeta CDR3 regions from genomic DNA. As for how the authors treated the data: The number of nucleated cells in each sample was estimated by amplification of reference gene primers within the assay. To quantify the absolute abundance of each unique TCRbeta CDR3 rearrangement, sequence reads were collapsed and filtered. For each sample, productive Simpson clonality was calculated as the square root of Simpson's diversity index over productive rearrangements. What TCRdb holds here is the immuneACCESS table cut down to in-frame rearrangements. Part of the clones is not present; checked against another copy, under half of the missing clones reflect an unresolved V gene, and the others are unexplained. V and J calls and clone size are given by that table; D and trimming were obtained from the DNA. The sample yields 90,000 or so clones; 89% were counted once. 3% to 4% of the sample rests with the top ten.

As regards this clone: Its cognate antigen has yet to be identified. No much larger clonotype is one base removed from it; base qualities were not supplied.

Collaborating institutions collected whole blood in K2EDTA tubes following their own protocols. For TCRbeta analysis, collaborator samples were shipped as frozen whole blood, as isolated PBMCs, or as DNA extracted from either sample type. The V and J genes are TRBV5-1 and TRBJ2-1; the D gene is perhaps TRBD1, from 6 matching bases. The sequenced sample consisted of peripheral blood. This TCR was recovered from a woman in her 70s with acute or convalescent COVID-19. The nucleotide sequence reads as follows: TGCGCCAGCAGCACCCTACAGGGCGATGAGCAGTTCTTC. Translated, it reads CASSTLQGDEQFF.